This T cell receptor (beta chain) was obtained from a study of blood T cell repertoires in COVID-19. Overall study context: The United States, Italy and Spain supplied acute and convalescent COVID-19 samples. The analysed material was cDNA or gDNA that came from T cells, B-cell-depleted T cells, or PBMCs.

Germline V gene lookup returns CDR1 SGDLS and CDR2 YYNGEE. This CDR3 is built from 14 residues. V lost 5 bases to trimming and J lost 5 bases, with 14 bases between them. As handled by the study authors: Amplifying reference gene primers gave estimates of nucleated cell counts. Sequencing was performed with immunoSEQ multiplex PCR; in TCRdb, only in-frame clones are kept and a portion is missing. V, J and clone size derive from that table, while D and trimming were established from the DNA sequence. The sample includes tens of thousands of clones, about 90% of them seen just once. This sequence originates from a human donor in a cohort sampled during active COVID-19. The rearrangement links TRBV9 to TRBJ1-5, with D possibly matching TRBD1 (5 bases). Sequenced: peripheral blood. The CDR3 sequence is CASSQGLIDQPQHF. CDR3 nucleotides: TGTGCCAGCAGTCAGGGATTAATTGATCAGCCCCAGCATTTT.